Below are 20 T cell receptor beta chains sequenced from a single sample in a study of T-cell reconstitution after alpha-beta-depleted transplantation in children. During its preparation, the TCRbeta library received unique molecular identifiers. TCRdb fed the PCR reads into MiXCR, producing one record per CDR3 protein. The sample includes 780,000 or so distinct CDR3 sequences, roughly 15% seen only once; the top ten take approximately 4.5%. This specimen consisted of PBMCs, mostly from graft donor cells, obtained 360 days after TCRalphabeta/CD19-depleted stem cell transplant. The receptors originated from a male patient between 5 and 17 years old who had a stem cell transplant for acute lymphoblastic leukemia, so the T cells may come from the graft donor.

The rearrangement links TRBV10-3 to TRBJ2-7; TRBD2 agrees at 8 bases. The CDR3 is made up of 15 amino acids. In germline, CDR1 is ENHRY, CDR2 SYGVKD. After removal of 3 bases from V and 2 bases from J, the junction contained 6 bases not matched to a gene. CDR3 in amino acids: CAISDEAGATYEQYF. CDR3 bases: TGTGCCATCAGTGACGAAGCGGGAGCCACCTACGAGCAGTACTTC.

The chain uses TRBV6-2 or TRBV6-3 and TRBJ2-2; 11 nucleotides align to TRBD2. Germline trimming cut 6 bases from V and 4 bases from J; bases unmatched to any gene: 7. Germline CDR1 MNHEY, CDR2 SVGEGT. The CDR3 runs 16 residues. The CDR3 nucleotides are TGTGCCAGCAGAGAACTAGCGGGAGCGACCACCGGGGAGCTGTTTTTT. It encodes CASRELAGATTGELFF.

V gene TRBV2 combines with J gene TRBJ1-2; D not certain. Per germline, CDR1 SNHLY and CDR2 FYNNEI. This CDR3 region has 13 residues. V was cut by 7 bases and J by 5 bases, with 14 bases left in between. The CDR3 region has the DNA TGTGCCAGCACCGAATGGCAGGAGTATGGCTACACCTTC. This translates into CASTEWQEYGYTF.

This chain links TRBV9 with TRBJ2-7, with 12 bases matching TRBD2. Germline V gives CDR1 SGDLS, CDR2 YYNGEE. CDR3 length: 17 residues. V shed 0 bases, J shed 3 bases, and the junction held 7 bases outside the gene matches. The CDR3 sequence is CASSVGASGRALYEQYF. Written as DNA, the CDR3 is TGTGCCAGCAGCGTAGGGGCTAGCGGGAGGGCCCTCTACGAGCAGTACTTC. The full variable domain, rest sourced from reference TRBV9 and TRBJ2-7, is DSGVTQTPKHLITATGQRVTLRCSPRSGDLSVYWYQQSLDQGLQFLIQYYNGEERAKGNILERFSAQQFPDLHSELNLSSLELGDSALYFCASSVGASGRALYEQYFGPGTRLTVT.

For this clonotype: At one of its ends the junction is not consistent with the germline gene, which may arise from a read error. The chain joins TRBV19 to TRBJ1-1; D is uncertain. CDR3 length: 14 residues. From germline, CDR1 is LNHDA and CDR2 SQIVND (reference sequence). The DNA for the CDR3 is TGTGCCTGTAGTATTAAGGCCCAGAACACTGAAGCTTTCTTT. Protein sequence: CACSIKAQNTEAFF.

This clonotype was seen repeatedly, ten times or more. The chain has TRBV18 and TRBJ2-5; no clear D gene. Germline V gene sequence: CDR1 KGHSH, CDR2 LQKENI. The CDR3 is made up of 13 amino acids. V dropped 3 bases and J dropped 7 bases, with 12 bases sitting between them. CDR3 DNA: TGTGCCAGCTCACCCGGCGGATCTCGGACCCAGTACTTC. This gives the protein CASSPGGSRTQYF.

This chain connects TRBV29-1 to TRBJ2-7; 7 bases line up with TRBD1. V shed 8 bases and J 5 bases; nucleotides not matched to a gene: 9. The CDR3 loop spans 12 amino acids. CDR1 SQVTM and CDR2 ANQGSEA come from the germline V gene. DNA of the CDR3: TGCAGCAGCCTGGACAGGTGGGACGAGCAGTACTTC. Protein product: CSSLDRWDEQYF.

This clonotype was seen repeatedly, ten times or more. CDR3 amino acids: CASSLGTGFLETQYF. The CDR3 bases are TGCGCCAGCAGCCTAGGGACAGGGTTTTTGGAGACCCAGTACTTC. The J gene is TRBJ2-5, the V gene TRBV4-1; 9 positions agree with TRBD1. The V and J ends lost 4 bases and 5 bases, in that order; junction bases with no gene match: 8. The CDR3 is 15 residues long. The germline gives CDR1 MGHRA, CDR2 YSYEKL.

The chain carries TRBV5-1 and TRBJ2-7, with 7 bases aligning to TRBD1. The J segment lost 7 bases and the V segment lost 5 bases, leaving 9 bases of the junction unmatched. The CDR3 contains 13 residues. The germline gives CDR1 SGHRS, CDR2 YFSETQ. Written as DNA, the CDR3 is TGCGCCAGCAGTACAACGACAGGGTGGGAGCAGTACTTC. Residues: CASSTTTGWEQYF.

The V and J genes are TRBV18 and TRBJ1-2; D may be TRBD1 (5 bases). V lost 0 bases and J 4 bases, leaving 12 bases between the germline ends. The CDR3 runs to 15 residues. Germline lookup yields CDR1 KGHSH and CDR2 LQKENI. The CDR3 is CASSPPSGTPYGYTF. CDR3 coding DNA: TGTGCCAGCTCACCACCGTCCGGGACCCCCTATGGCTACACCTTC.

This clonotype has only a few counts. The chain combines TRBV20-1 with TRBJ2-1; unclear D gene. The V and J ends lost 5 bases and 6 bases respectively, with 11 bases between them. The CDR3 is made up of 12 amino acids. CDR1 is DFQATT, CDR2 SNEGSKA, per germline (reference sequence). The CDR3 loop is CSARPYSNEQFF. The CDR3 DNA sequence: TGCAGTGCTCGCCCGTACTCCAATGAGCAGTTCTTC.

The CDR3 spells CASSSGNRIPHSGANVLTF. CDR3 sequence (DNA): TGTGCCAGCAGCTCCGGTAACCGTATCCCACACTCTGGGGCCAACGTCCTGACTTTC. This rearrangement joins TRBV6-2 or TRBV6-3 to TRBJ2-6; D is ambiguous. Trimming took 6 bases from V and 0 from J, leaving 21 bases between them. Germline V gene sequence: CDR1 MNHEY, CDR2 SVGEGT. CDR3 length equals 19 residues.

This clonotype has more than one count but fewer than ten. The V call is TRBV5-1, the J call TRBJ2-1; 12 bases agree with TRBD2. The CDR3 totals 15 residues. Germline V CDR1 and CDR2: SGHRS, YFSETQ. The V segment lost 2 bases and the J segment 11 bases; nucleotides outside the gene matches: 8. DNA for the CDR3: TGCGCCAGCAGCTTCCCGGGACTAGCGGGCCTGAAGCAGTTCTTC. This sequence encodes CASSFPGLAGLKQFF.

This clonotype was detected only a few times. The J gene is TRBJ1-6, the V gene TRBV5-1; 9 bases agree with TRBD1. Germline CDR1 reads SGHRS; CDR2 reads YFSETQ. This CDR3 contains 16 residues. Trimming at V came to 4 bases and at J to 8 bases, leaving 10 bases not matched to a gene. The CDR3 region is CASSLVLRDRDSPLHF. The CDR3 DNA sequence: TGCGCCAGCAGCCTCGTATTGCGGGACAGGGATTCACCCCTCCACTTT.

In its sample, this clonotype was seen a few times. This chain uses TRBV4-1 with TRBJ2-1; D ambiguous. From germline, CDR1 is MGHRA and CDR2 YSYEKL. CDR3 length: 13 amino acids. Trimming took 2 bases from V and 5 from J, leaving 7 bases between them. DNA for the CDR3: TGCGCCAGCAGCCAACCTGGGAACAATGAGCAGTTCTTC. It encodes CASSQPGNNEQFF.

The chain combines TRBV6-5 with TRBJ1-2; D possibly corresponds to TRBD1 (6 bases). The CDR3 runs 15 residues. V was shortened by 2 bases and J by 6 bases, with 16 bases between the two germline ends. The germline V gene has CDR1 MNHEY and CDR2 SVGAGI. DNA for the CDR3: TGTGCCAGCAGTTACCCGAGTGGGGCAGGGGATGGCTACACCTTC. Its protein is CASSYPSGAGDGYTF.

V and J are TRBV18 and TRBJ2-6; D possibly corresponds to TRBD1 (5 bases). V was pared by 5 bases and J by 0 bases, with 11 bases between. CDR3 length equals 16 residues. Germline V gene sequence: CDR1 KGHSH, CDR2 LQKENI. The CDR3 sequence is CASSARQSSGANVLTF. The DNA for the CDR3 is TGTGCCAGCTCAGCCAGACAGTCCTCTGGGGCCAACGTCCTGACTTTC.

The chain joins TRBV6-1 to TRBJ2-5; the match to TRBD1 covers 9 bases. The CDR3 covers 14 residues. CDR1 MNHNS and CDR2 SASEGT come from the germline V gene. Losses at the gene ends were 8 bases for V and 3 bases for J; bases not matched to a gene: 7. The DNA of the CDR3 is TGTGCCAGCGGCGACAGGGGGGCCGAAGAGACCCAGTACTTC. This sequence encodes CASGDRGAEETQYF.

The CDR3 nucleotides read TGTGCCAGCAGCTTGGACCAGGGATTAGCCAAAAACATTCAGTACTTC. The encoded protein is CASSLDQGLAKNIQYF. This sequence joins TRBV5-8 and TRBJ2-4, with a tentative D call TRBD1 (5 bases). The CDR3 spans 16 residues. Germline V gene lookup returns CDR1 SGHTS and CDR2 YDEGEE. Trimming stripped 0 bases from V and 0 bases from J, with 10 bases between. The variable domain in full, with the rest retrieved from reference TRBV5-8 and TRBJ2-4, is EAGVTQSPTHLIKTRGQQATLRCSPISGHTSVYWYQQALGLGLQFLLWYDEGEERNRGNFPPRFSGRQFPNYSSELNVNALELEDSALYLCASSLDQGLAKNIQYFGAGTRLSVL.

In its sample, this clonotype was seen once. This rearrangement joins TRBV12-3 or TRBV12-4 to TRBJ2-7; tentatively, D is TRBD1 or TRBD2 (6 bases each). This CDR3 has 15 residues. The V end lost 0 bases, the J end lost 2 bases, and 11 bases lay between the germline ends. This CDR3 reads CASSLAWGAAYEQYF. Written as DNA, the CDR3 is TGTGCCAGCAGTTTAGCGTGGGGGGCGGCCTACGAGCAGTACTTC.